A single sample gave rise to the 19 T cell receptor beta chains below, sequenced in a study of blood T cell repertoires in COVID-19. Using immunoSEQ multiplex PCR, the repertoire was profiled, and TCRdb retains in-frame clones only, with some absent. The sample has over 250,000 clones, roughly 87% seen once. Source material: peripheral blood. The receptors originated from a human donor in a cohort sampled during active COVID-19.

CDR3 nucleotide sequence: TGTGCCAGTAGTATAGAGGGAGGAAGCTACACCTTC. Translated, it gives CASSIEGGSYTF. The rearrangement joins TRBV19 to TRBJ1-2, with D unclear. Germline V gene data show CDR1 as LNHDA and CDR2 as SQIVND (reference sequence). Trimming took off 0 bases at V and 9 bases at J, with 8 bases between the two ends. The CDR3 loop spans 12 amino acids.

This sequence joins TRBV29-1 and TRBJ2-7; the D gene is possibly TRBD1 (5 bases). Germline V gene data show CDR1 as SQVTM and CDR2 as ANQGSEA. Trimming took off 0 bases at V and 3 bases at J, with 12 bases between the two ends. CDR3 length: 14 residues. The CDR3 DNA follows: TGCAGCGTTGAAGAGGCAGGGCCGTTCTACGAGCAGTACTTC. Protein sequence: CSVEEAGPFYEQYF.

This clone was counted once. The V gene is TRBV27, the J gene TRBJ2-5; 8 bases match TRBD2. CDR3 size: 16 residues. With 5 bases clipped from V and 0 bases from J, the junction kept 8 bases outside the gene matches. Germline V gives CDR1 MNHEY, CDR2 SMNVEV (reference sequence). CDR3 protein: CASSPLAGHYQETQYF. CDR3 sequence (DNA): TGTGCCAGCAGTCCGCTAGCGGGCCATTACCAAGAGACCCAGTACTTC.

This clone has a handful of counts. The CDR3 reads CASSQDGAGNSPLHF. DNA of the CDR3: TGCGCCAGCAGCCAAGACGGTGCAGGGAATTCACCCCTCCACTTT. This rearrangement joins TRBV4-3 to TRBJ1-6; D may be TRBD1 (5 bases). The V gene's germline CDR1 is LGHNA and CDR2 YSLEER. Trimming stripped 0 bases from V and 7 bases from J, with 10 bases between. This CDR3 comprises 15 residues.

V gene TRBV7-2 combines with J gene TRBJ1-6, with no clear D. The CDR3 length is 15 residues. Between the trimmed V and J ends, which lost 1 base and 9 bases, there was a span of 13 bases. Germline CDR1 SGHTA, CDR2 FQGNSA. CDR3 sequence: CASSLDRTPFSPLHF. Here the CDR3 DNA reads TGTGCCAGCAGCTTAGACAGAACCCCCTTTTCACCCCTCCACTTT.

The chain couples TRBV24-1 to TRBJ1-2; 8 bases agree with TRBD1. Losses at the gene ends were 3 bases for V and 7 bases for J; bases not matched to a gene: 9. The CDR3 spans 15 residues. In germline, CDR1 is KGHDR, CDR2 SFDVKD. The CDR3 DNA reads TGTGCCACCAGTGATCAGACAGGGGTCGGCGGTGGCTACACCTTC. Translation gives CATSDQTGVGGGYTF.

The V gene is TRBV7-8, the J gene TRBJ2-7; no reliable D call. Germline values: CDR1 SGHVS, CDR2 FQNEAQ. V was cut by 1 base and J by 6 bases, with 13 bases left in between. The CDR3 is made up of 14 amino acids. In nucleotides, the CDR3 is TGTGCCAGCAGCTTAGTGGAGTTCCCTCGCGAGCAGTACTTC. Translation gives CASSLVEFPREQYF.

The V and J genes are TRBV27 and TRBJ2-1, with 7 bases identical to TRBD1. CDR1 and CDR2 (germline): MNHEY, SMNVEV (reference sequence). V was pared by 6 bases and J by 8 bases, with 13 bases of the junction left unmatched. This CDR3 is 15 amino acids long. CDR3: CASRIRQGRFDEQFF. The CDR3 bases are TGTGCCAGCAGGATTCGACAGGGTAGATTCGATGAGCAGTTCTTC.

The rearrangement joins TRBV5-1 to TRBJ2-7; D is possibly TRBD1 (6 bases). Germline V CDR1 and CDR2: SGHRS, YFSETQ. Trimming took 3 bases from V and 4 from J, leaving 17 bases between them. The CDR3 extends over 15 amino acids. The CDR3 region is CASSSTGTGFYEQYF. CDR3 bases: TGCGCCAGCAGCTCAACAGGGACGGGTTTTTACGAGCAGTACTTC.

CDR3 loop: CASSPMAGNQPQHF. The CDR3 DNA follows: TGTGCCAGCTCACCAATGGCAGGGAATCAGCCCCAGCATTTT. The chain uses TRBV18 and TRBJ1-5; a weak D match, TRBD1 (5 bases). The CDR3 is made up of 14 amino acids. V lost 2 bases and J 4 bases, leaving 9 bases between the germline ends. CDR1 KGHSH and CDR2 LQKENI come from the germline V gene.

This rearrangement joins TRBV7-2 to TRBJ2-3; 12 nucleotides align to TRBD1. The trim removed 7 bases at V and 10 bases at J, leaving 6 bases unmatched. CDR3 size: 13 residues. CDR1 is SGHTA, CDR2 FQGNSA, per germline. CDR3 amino acids: CASKGQGASAQYF. DNA for the CDR3: TGTGCCAGCAAGGGACAGGGGGCGTCAGCGCAGTATTTT.

The V gene is TRBV5-5, the J gene TRBJ1-2, with 7 nucleotides matching TRBD1. Germline assignment: CDR1 SGHKS and CDR2 YYEKEE (reference sequence). V lost 4 bases and J lost 8; bases outside the gene matches: 8. CDR3 length: 13 residues. CDR3 nucleotide sequence: TGTGCCAGCAGCCCAGACAGGGTCTCGGGCTACACCTTC. This encodes CASSPDRVSGYTF.

The chain has TRBV15 and TRBJ1-5; the D gene is possibly TRBD1 (5 bases). Germline CDR1 reads LNHNV; CDR2 reads YYDKDF (reference sequence). The CDR3 is 17 residues long. Trimming pared 1 base from V and 5 bases from J, leaving 18 bases between. DNA of the CDR3: TGTGCCACCAGCAGAGTAGGGGCAGGGTACCGGGATCAGCCCCAGCATTTT. Amino acid sequence: CATSRVGAGYRDQPQHF.

The V gene is TRBV7-9, the J gene TRBJ1-2; weak D call: TRBD1 (5 bases). From germline, CDR1 is SEHNR and CDR2 FQNEAQ (reference sequence). The germline V and J ends were trimmed by 4 bases and 3 bases, with 15 bases remaining between them. The CDR3 contains 15 residues. The CDR3 coding sequence is TGTGCCAGCAGCTCCCTCGTACAGGTTCACTATGGCTACACCTTC. It yields the protein CASSSLVQVHYGYTF.

This sequence joins TRBV19 and TRBJ2-3; D is possibly TRBD2 (7 bases). Germline lookup yields CDR1 LNHDA and CDR2 SQIVND (reference sequence). V lost 7 bases and J lost 8, with 22 bases in between. The CDR3 is 15 amino acids. The CDR3 loop reads CASTPGGPMAATQYF. The CDR3 region has the DNA TGTGCCAGTACCCCCGGGGGGCCTATGGCCGCTACGCAGTATTTT.

This chain joins TRBV5-6 and TRBJ2-7; D is uncertain. The CDR3 has 14 amino acids. V gave up 2 bases and J gave up 5 bases, with 14 bases separating them. Germline loops: CDR1 SGHDT, CDR2 YYEEEE. CDR3 DNA: TGTGCCAGCAGCTTCTCCTATAGCCCCCACGAGCAGTACTTC. Translation: CASSFSYSPHEQYF.

V usage is TRBV5-3 and J usage is TRBJ1-5; 7 nucleotides align to TRBD1. TRBV5-3 is given ORF status, its function remaining uncertain. V lost 4 bases and J lost 3; bases outside the gene matches: 10. The CDR3 sequence is 16 residues long. The CDR3 bases are TGTGCCAGAAGCACCCCAATGACAGGGATCAATCAGCCCCAGCATTTT. Translation gives CARSTPMTGINQPQHF.

V usage is TRBV6-7 and J usage is TRBJ2-4; tentative D call: TRBD2 (6 bases). TRBV6-7 is an ORF; its function is uncertain. The CDR3 is made up of 16 amino acids. The V gene lost 4 bases and the J gene lost 0 bases, with 13 bases spanning the gap. CDR3 sequence (DNA): TGTGCCAGCAGTTCCAGGGAGGCCCTAGCCAAAAACATTCAGTACTTC. Residues: CASSSREALAKNIQYF.

This chain joins TRBV29-1 and TRBJ2-1; a weak D match, TRBD2 (6 bases). The germline CDR1 and CDR2 sequences are SQVTM and ANQGSEA. Trimming left V 4 bases short and J 0 bases short, with 19 bases between. The CDR3 contains 17 residues. CDR3 sequence: CSVGWRGRADSYNEQFF. The CDR3, as DNA: TGCAGCGTTGGTTGGAGGGGAAGGGCGGACTCCTACAATGAGCAGTTCTTC.